This T cell receptor (beta chain) was documented in a study of blood T cell repertoires in COVID-19. Study overall: Acute-phase and convalescent COVID-19 samples originated in the United States, Italy and Spain. Sources were T cells, B-cell-depleted T cells, or PBMCs; the material itself was cDNA or gDNA.

The cohort comprised adults aged about 18 to 89 years residing in 20 to 30 US areas. Assignments of participants to cohorts depended upon their own reported clinical history. Profiling relied on immunoSEQ multiplex PCR, and the TCRdb table lists in-frame clones only, not all of them. The sample consists of around 190,000 clones, approximately 84% of them appearing once. CDR3 length equals 13 residues. Germline V lookup: CDR1 SGHVS, CDR2 FNYEAQ. With 1 base removed from V and 1 base from J, the gap between germline ends came to 4 bases. The receptor was derived from a woman in her twenties or thirties who had recovered from COVID-19. The specimen sequenced was PBMCs or T cells enriched from blood (not recorded which). The rearrangement uses TRBV7-6 and TRBJ1-1; D is unresolved. The DNA of the CDR3 is TGTGCCAGCAGCTTAGGGAGGAACACTGAAGCTTTCTTT. It is translated as CASSLGRNTEAFF.